This TCR beta chain was captured by sequencing in a study of CD8+CD57+ T cells in acquired aplastic anemia. At the level of the study: Sorted CD4+ and CD8+ cells gave an average of about 3.4 ug of DNA. Notes on the study in general: Significance was not reached for CD8+ Simpson's diversity between patients and controls. Common to patients and controls were around 30 CD8+ CDR3 sequences.

CDR3 length equals 15 residues. V was shortened by 5 bases and J by 5 bases, with 15 bases between the two germline ends. This clonotype was seen many times. The target antigen is unknown. Patients chosen for sequencing had shown CD8+CD57+ cell expansion by flow cytometry. A severe acquired aplastic anemia diagnosis applied to all patients. Genomic DNA, the template, was used for profiling of the TCR beta VDJ and CDR3. From the reads, TCRdb called clonotypes with MiXCR, one entry per CDR3 protein. The sample lists 180,000 or so distinct CDR3 sequences; 48% were seen once. This chain links TRBV12-3 or TRBV12-4 with TRBJ2-2; tentatively, D is TRBD2 (8 bases). The sequence came from a human donor with aplastic anemia. The specimen was sorted CD4+, CD8+, or CD8+CD57+ T cells (not recorded which) from PBMCs. The CDR3 region is CASSVRGTRTGELFF. The CDR3 DNA is TGTGCCAGCAGTGTCAGGGGGACTAGGACCGGGGAGCTGTTTTTT.